One sample yielded the 23 T cell receptor beta chains listed below, sequenced in a study of cytomegalovirus exposure and HLA in healthy donors. PCR employed 60 Vbeta and 13 Jbeta primers. Here immunoSEQ multiplex PCR was the method, and the copy in TCRdb shows in-frame clones only, minus some. This table holds fewer than 200,000 clones, about four fifths found once. The sequenced material came from PBMCs. The receptors here all came from a woman in her forties or fifties in good health and CMV-seronegative.

This clone has just one count. CDR3 sequence reads: CASNFDGSSYGYTF. The CDR3 DNA is TGTGCCAGTAACTTCGACGGGTCGTCCTATGGCTACACCTTC. The rearrangement uses TRBV19 and TRBJ1-2; D gene uncertain. The germline V gene encodes CDR1 LNHDA and CDR2 SQIVND (reference sequence). CDR3 size: 14 residues. V gave up 7 bases and J gave up 4 bases, with 16 bases separating them.

This chain uses TRBV7-2 with TRBJ1-2; no clear D gene. From germline, CDR1 is SGHTA and CDR2 FQGNSA. The length of the CDR3 is 14 residues. V was clipped by 1 base and J by 3 bases, with 9 bases between them. In DNA form, the CDR3 reads TGTGCCAGCAGCTTAGTTGAGCTGGACTATGGCTACACCTTC. Encoded protein: CASSLVELDYGYTF.

This chain connects TRBV19 to TRBJ2-7; 9 bases agree with TRBD1. With V trimmed by 0 bases and J by 1 base, 1 base remained unmatched. The germline CDR1 and CDR2 sequences are LNHDA and SQIVND (reference sequence). The CDR3 is 15 amino acids. The CDR3 nucleotides are TGTGCCAGTAGTATAGAAGGGACAGGGTCCTACGAGCAGTACTTC. As protein: CASSIEGTGSYEQYF.

This clone came up a few times. The chain is built from TRBV29-1 and TRBJ1-2, with D uncertain. Trimming stripped 3 bases from V and 4 bases from J, with 3 bases between. Germline V gene sequence: CDR1 SQVTM, CDR2 ANQGSEA. CDR3 length: 10 residues. CDR3 loop: CSVDLYGYTF. The CDR3 DNA follows: TGCAGCGTTGACCTCTATGGCTACACCTTC.

This clone occurred a few times. V usage is TRBV11-2 and J usage is TRBJ2-1; TRBD2 is a possible D gene (5 bases). CDR1 SGHAT and CDR2 FQNNGV come from the germline V gene. This CDR3 region has 16 residues. Trimming shortened V by 2 bases and J by 6 bases, and 17 bases separated the two germline ends. Here the CDR3 reads CASSLRLASTSNEQFF. In DNA, the CDR3 is TGTGCCAGCAGCTTACGTCTAGCCAGTACAAGCAATGAGCAGTTCTTC.

Regarding this clone: Given a much more abundant clone one base away, this may be a read error. The genes are TRBV4-1 and TRBJ1-1; D may be TRBD1 (6 bases). Trimming removed 3 bases from V and 1 base from J, with 6 bases in between. Germline V gene data show CDR1 as MGHRA and CDR2 as YSYEKL. The CDR3 sequence is 13 residues long. The CDR3 here is CASSQTGNTEAFF. Here the CDR3 DNA reads TGCGCCAGCAGCCAGACAGGGAACACTGAAGCTTTCTTT.

The V and J genes are TRBV7-8 and TRBJ1-6; 9 nucleotides match TRBD1. The germline V gene has CDR1 SGHVS and CDR2 FQNEAQ. Trimming cost V 5 bases and J 2 bases; bases outside gene matches: 13. This CDR3 contains 19 residues. CDR3 in amino acids: CASSPRPPGQGTYNSPLHF. For the CDR3, the DNA is TGTGCCAGCAGCCCGAGACCTCCGGGACAGGGAACCTATAATTCACCCCTCCACTTT.

The CDR3 region is CASSQSPNTEAFF. As DNA, the CDR3 is TGTGCCAGCAGCCAATCTCCGAACACTGAAGCTTTCTTT. The V call is TRBV4-2, the J call TRBJ1-1; D unresolved. V was trimmed by 2 bases and J by 1 base, leaving 5 bases between them. CDR1 and CDR2 from the germline V gene are LGHNA and YNFKEQ. The CDR3 covers 13 residues.

The V gene is TRBV5-1, the J gene TRBJ1-6; 10 nucleotides agree with TRBD1. CDR3 length: 15 amino acids. Germline CDR1 reads SGHRS; CDR2 reads YFSETQ. Germline trimming cut 5 bases from V and 6 bases from J; bases unmatched to any gene: 5. The CDR3 bases are TGCGCCAGCAGATCCCGGGACAGGGGTAATTCACCCCTCCACTTT. This gives the protein CASRSRDRGNSPLHF.

The V call is TRBV9, the J call TRBJ2-1, with TRBD1 identical over 10 bases. V gave up 3 bases and J gave up 9 bases; unmatched junction bases: 6. The germline CDR1 and CDR2 sequences are SGDLS and YYNGEE. The CDR3 consists of 14 residues. CDR3 DNA sequence: TGTGCCAGCAGCGCTCCGGGACAGGGGTTTGAGCAGTTCTTC. This gives the protein CASSAPGQGFEQFF.

This sequence joins TRBV14 and TRBJ1-5, with D uncertain. V was pared by 0 bases and J by 6 bases, with 6 bases between. Germline V CDR1 and CDR2: SGHDN, FVKESK. This CDR3 is built from 13 residues. The CDR3 is CASSQDRVQPQHF. The CDR3 DNA reads TGTGCCAGCAGCCAAGATCGCGTTCAGCCCCAGCATTTT.

This sequence joins TRBV7-9 and TRBJ1-3; 7 nucleotides line up with TRBD1. This CDR3 spans 16 amino acids. Germline V gives CDR1 SEHNR, CDR2 FQNEAQ (reference sequence). J lost 0 bases, V lost 5 bases, and 7 bases had no gene match. CDR3 region: CASSDRQGSSGNTIYF. The CDR3 DNA is TGTGCCAGCAGCGACCGACAGGGCAGCTCTGGAAACACCATATATTTT. The variable domain in full, with the rest retrieved from reference TRBV7-9 and TRBJ1-3, is DTGVSQNPRHKITKRGQNVTFRCDPISEHNRLYWYRQTLGQGPEFLTYFQNEAQLEKSRLLSDRFSAERPKGSFSTLEIQRTEQGDSAMYLCASSDRQGSSGNTIYFGEGSWLTVV.

The rearrangement joins TRBV4-1 to TRBJ2-5; 7 bases agree with TRBD1. CDR1 and CDR2 (germline): MGHRA, YSYEKL. The CDR3 spans 14 residues. V gave up 4 bases and J gave up 4 bases; unmatched junction bases: 6. In DNA form, the CDR3 reads TGCGCCAGCAGCCTAAGACAGGGTGGAGAGACCCAGTACTTC. Translated, it gives CASSLRQGGETQYF.

The V call is TRBV4-2, the J call TRBJ1-2; 7 bases line up with TRBD1. V lost 3 bases to trimming and J lost 1 base; unmatched junction nucleotides: 2. Germline V gene lookup returns CDR1 LGHNA and CDR2 YNFKEQ. This CDR3 is 14 amino acids long. CDR3 sequence: CASSQRQGNYGYTF. The CDR3 DNA sequence: TGTGCCAGCAGCCAGAGACAGGGTAACTATGGCTACACCTTC.

V gene TRBV18 combines with J gene TRBJ2-7; 7 bases match TRBD1. The V segment lost 3 bases and the J segment 2 bases; nucleotides outside the gene matches: 4. Germline V gives CDR1 KGHSH, CDR2 LQKENI. There are 14 residues in the CDR3. DNA of the CDR3: TGTGCCAGCTCACCGACAGGGTCAACCTACGAGCAGTACTTC. Protein product: CASSPTGSTYEQYF.

The chain combines TRBV25-1 with TRBJ1-4, with D perhaps matching TRBD1 (5 bases). The CDR3 totals 12 residues. Germline CDR1 MGHDK, CDR2 SYGVNS. V was cut by 7 bases and J by 8 bases, with 11 bases left in between. As DNA, the CDR3 is TGTGCCAGCAAGGGGTTCGGGGAAAAACTGTTTTTT. This gives the protein CASKGFGEKLFF.

The rearrangement links TRBV29-1 to TRBJ2-3; D gene ambiguous. CDR3 length: 13 amino acids. Trimming pared 3 bases from V and 6 bases from J, leaving 13 bases between. CDR1 and CDR2 from the germline V gene are SQVTM and ANQGSEA. CDR3 coding DNA: TGCAGCGTTGATGGTTACCCAGCGGATACGCAGTATTTT. It codes for CSVDGYPADTQYF.

In this sample, this clone turned up a few times. This chain connects TRBV6-6 to TRBJ2-3; D perhaps matches TRBD1 (5 bases). V gave up 2 bases and J gave up 3 bases, with 9 bases separating them. The CDR3 length is 14 residues. Germline CDR1 MNHNY, CDR2 SVGAGI (reference sequence). The CDR3 DNA reads TGTGCCAGCAGTTACGTCAAGGGGACAGATACGCAGTATTTT. It encodes CASSYVKGTDTQYF.

V is TRBV14 and J is TRBJ2-7; 8 bases are a match to TRBD1. This CDR3 has 15 residues. Germline CDR1 reads SGHDN; CDR2 reads FVKESK. The V and J ends lost 4 bases and 6 bases, in that order; junction bases with no gene match: 11. CDR3 loop: CASSRVLGTGGEQYF. As DNA, the CDR3 is TGTGCCAGCAGCCGAGTACTGGGGACAGGTGGCGAGCAGTACTTC.

The chain couples TRBV18 to TRBJ2-5, with D unresolved. Trimming left V 6 bases short and J 5 bases short, with 7 bases between. Germline V lookup: CDR1 KGHSH, CDR2 LQKENI. CDR3 length equals 11 residues. The CDR3 here is CASSSQETQYF. As DNA, the CDR3 is TGTGCCAGCTCGTCCCAGGAGACCCAGTACTTC.

This chain joins TRBV7-9 and TRBJ2-1; TRBD2 matches 10 bases. CDR3 size: 15 residues. Germline trimming cut 3 bases from V and 5 bases from J; bases unmatched to any gene: 4. Germline lookup yields CDR1 SEHNR and CDR2 FQNEAQ (reference sequence). In DNA form, the CDR3 reads TGTGCCAGCAGCTTTACTAGCGGGGAGAACAATGAGCAGTTCTTC. Translating it yields CASSFTSGENNEQFF.

The V call is TRBV10-1, the J call TRBJ2-1; 9 bases are a match to TRBD2. Germline CDR1 reads WNHNN; CDR2 reads SYGVQD (reference sequence). Trimming took 5 bases from V and 0 from J; bases not matched to a gene: 8. The CDR3 covers 17 residues. The CDR3 region is CASSFGLASSSYNEQFF. CDR3 DNA: TGCGCCAGCAGTTTTGGACTAGCGTCAAGCTCCTACAATGAGCAGTTCTTC.

This chain joins TRBV13 and TRBJ2-2; perhaps TRBD1 as D (5 bases). V gave up 1 base and J gave up 5 bases, with 11 bases separating them. Per germline, CDR1 PRHDT and CDR2 FYEKMQ (reference sequence). The CDR3 contains 15 residues. The CDR3 spells CASSLDQGRTGELFF. CDR3 in DNA: TGTGCCAGCAGCTTAGATCAGGGTAGGACCGGGGAGCTGTTTTTT.